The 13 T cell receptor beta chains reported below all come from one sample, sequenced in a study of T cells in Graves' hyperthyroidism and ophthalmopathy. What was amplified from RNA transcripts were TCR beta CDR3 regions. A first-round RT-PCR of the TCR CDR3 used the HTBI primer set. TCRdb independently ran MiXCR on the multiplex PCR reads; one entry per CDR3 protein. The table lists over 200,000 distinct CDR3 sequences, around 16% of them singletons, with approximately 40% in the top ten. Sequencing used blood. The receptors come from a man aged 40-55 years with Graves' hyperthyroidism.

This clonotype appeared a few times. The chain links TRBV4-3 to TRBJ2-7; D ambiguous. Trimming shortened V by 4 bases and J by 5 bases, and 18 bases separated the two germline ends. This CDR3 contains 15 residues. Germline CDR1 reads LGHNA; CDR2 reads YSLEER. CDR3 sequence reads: CASSPTGVVRDEQYF. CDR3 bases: TGCGCCAGCAGCCCAACTGGGGTAGTTCGGGACGAGCAGTACTTC.

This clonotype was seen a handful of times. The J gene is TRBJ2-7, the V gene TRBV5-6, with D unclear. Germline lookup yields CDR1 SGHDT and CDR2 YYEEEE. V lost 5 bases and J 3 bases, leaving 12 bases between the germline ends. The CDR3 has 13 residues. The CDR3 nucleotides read TGTGCCAGCAGTGAGGATGGGGACTACGAGCAGTACTTC. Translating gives CASSEDGDYEQYF. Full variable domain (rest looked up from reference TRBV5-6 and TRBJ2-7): DAGVTQSPTHLIKTRGQQVTLRCSPKSGHDTVSWYQQALGQGPQFIFQYYEEEERQRGNFPDRFSGHQFPNYSSELNVNALLLGDSALYLCASSEDGDYEQYFGPGTRLTVT.

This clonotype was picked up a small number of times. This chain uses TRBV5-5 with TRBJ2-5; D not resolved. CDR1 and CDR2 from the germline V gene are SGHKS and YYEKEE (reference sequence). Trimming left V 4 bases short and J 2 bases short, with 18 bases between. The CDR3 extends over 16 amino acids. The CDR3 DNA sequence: TGTGCCAGCAGCACGACCCCCTCGCCAGGACAAGAGACCCAGTACTTC. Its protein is CASSTTPSPGQETQYF.

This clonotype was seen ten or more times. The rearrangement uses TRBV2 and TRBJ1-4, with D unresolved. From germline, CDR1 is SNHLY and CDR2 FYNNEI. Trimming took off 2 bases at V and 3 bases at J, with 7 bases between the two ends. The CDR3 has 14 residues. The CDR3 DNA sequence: TGTGCCAGCAGTGAACGGGCAGCTAATGAAAAACTGTTTTTT. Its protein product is CASSERAANEKLFF.

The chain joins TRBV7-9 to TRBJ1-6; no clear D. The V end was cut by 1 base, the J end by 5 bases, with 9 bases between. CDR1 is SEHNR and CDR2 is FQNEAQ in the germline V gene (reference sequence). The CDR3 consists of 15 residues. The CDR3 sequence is CASSLGGINNSPLHF. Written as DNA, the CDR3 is TGTGCCAGCAGCTTAGGGGGAATCAATAATTCACCCCTCCACTTT. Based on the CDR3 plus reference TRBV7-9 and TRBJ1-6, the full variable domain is DTGVSQNPRHKITKRGQNVTFRCDPISEHNRLYWYRQTLGQGPEFLTYFQNEAQLEKSRLLSDRFSAERPKGSFSTLEIQRTEQGDSAMYLCASSLGGINNSPLHFGNGTRLTVT.

CDR3 amino acids: CASRRTGDRSIRGPEAFF. CDR3 coding DNA: TGTGCCAGCAGGCGGACAGGGGACCGCTCAATTAGGGGTCCTGAAGCTTTCTTT. The V gene is TRBV11-3, the J gene TRBJ1-1; 9 nucleotides match TRBD1. CDR1 SGHNT and CDR2 YENEEA come from the germline V gene. Germline trimming cut 6 bases from V and 6 bases from J; bases unmatched to any gene: 20. The CDR3 has 18 residues. Based on the CDR3 plus reference TRBV11-3 and TRBJ1-1, the full variable domain is EAGVVQSPRYKIIEKKQPVAFWCNPISGHNTLYWYLQNLGQGPELLIRYENEEAVDDSQLPKDRFSAERLKGVDSTLKIQPAELGDSAVYLCASRRTGDRSIRGPEAFFGQGTRLTVV.

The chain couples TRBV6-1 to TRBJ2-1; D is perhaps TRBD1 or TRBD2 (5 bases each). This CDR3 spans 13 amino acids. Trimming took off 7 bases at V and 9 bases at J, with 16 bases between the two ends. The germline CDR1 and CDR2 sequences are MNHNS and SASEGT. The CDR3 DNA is TGTGCCAGCATACAGGCCTCTCGGGGTGAGCAGTTCTTC. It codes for CASIQASRGEQFF.

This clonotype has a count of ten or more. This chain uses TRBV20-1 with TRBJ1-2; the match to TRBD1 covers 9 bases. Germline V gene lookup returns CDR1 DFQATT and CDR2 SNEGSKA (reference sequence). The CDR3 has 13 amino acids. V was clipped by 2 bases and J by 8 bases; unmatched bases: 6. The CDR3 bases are TGCAGTGCTAGATCCCGGACAGGGGAAGGCTACACCTTC. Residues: CSARSRTGEGYTF.

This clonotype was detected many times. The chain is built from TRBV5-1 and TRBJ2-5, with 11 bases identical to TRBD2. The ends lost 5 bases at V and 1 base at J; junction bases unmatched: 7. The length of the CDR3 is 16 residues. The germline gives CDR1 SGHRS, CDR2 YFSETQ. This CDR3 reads CASRTGTSGSQETQYF. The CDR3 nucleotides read TGCGCCAGCAGAACCGGGACTAGCGGATCCCAAGAGACCCAGTACTTC.

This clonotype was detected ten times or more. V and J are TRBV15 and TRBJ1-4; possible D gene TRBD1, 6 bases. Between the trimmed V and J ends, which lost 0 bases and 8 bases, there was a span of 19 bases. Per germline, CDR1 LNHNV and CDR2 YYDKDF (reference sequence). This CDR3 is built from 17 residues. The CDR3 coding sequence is TGTGCCACCAGCAGAGATCCTTACGACAGTAGGGGGGAAAAACTGTTTTTT. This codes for CATSRDPYDSRGEKLFF.

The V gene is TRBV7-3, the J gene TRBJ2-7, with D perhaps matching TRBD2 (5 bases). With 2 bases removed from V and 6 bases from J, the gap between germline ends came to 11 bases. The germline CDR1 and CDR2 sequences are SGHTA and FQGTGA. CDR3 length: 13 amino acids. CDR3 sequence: CASSLETRGEQYF. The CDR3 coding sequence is TGTGCCAGCAGCTTAGAAACTCGGGGCGAGCAGTACTTC.

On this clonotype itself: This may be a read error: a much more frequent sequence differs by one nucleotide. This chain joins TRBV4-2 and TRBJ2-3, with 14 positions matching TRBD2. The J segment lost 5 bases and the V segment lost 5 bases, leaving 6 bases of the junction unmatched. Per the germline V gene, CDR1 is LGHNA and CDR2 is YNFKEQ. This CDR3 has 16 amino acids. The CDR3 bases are TGTGCCAGCAGCGCCCGACTAGCGGGGGGGCAAGATACGCAGTATTTT. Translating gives CASSARLAGGQDTQYF.

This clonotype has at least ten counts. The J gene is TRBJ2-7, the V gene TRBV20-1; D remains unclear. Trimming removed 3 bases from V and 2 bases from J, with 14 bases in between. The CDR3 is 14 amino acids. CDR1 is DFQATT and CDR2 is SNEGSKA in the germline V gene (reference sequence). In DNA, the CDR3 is TGCAGTGCTAGCTCGGGTCGACGGGCCTACGAGCAGTACTTC. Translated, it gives CSASSGRRAYEQYF.